This T cell receptor (beta chain) was found in a study of blood T cell repertoires in COVID-19. Looking at the study overall: Spain, Italy and the United States supplied samples that represented acute and convalescent COVID-19.

Trimming stripped 0 bases from V and 12 bases from J, with 20 bases between. This CDR3 spans 15 amino acids. CDR1 is SGHTS and CDR2 is YDEGEE in the germline V gene. Per the original methods: By means of reference gene primer amplification, nucleated cell counts were estimated. Sequencing used immunoSEQ multiplex PCR; TCRdb keeps in-frame clones, though not all of them. V and J calls and clone size are those listed in that table; D and trimming were worked out from the DNA. The table has tens of thousands of clones, 80% to 95% seen once; the top ten hold less than 7.5%. Sequencing was performed on peripheral blood. The genes are TRBV5-8 and TRBJ2-3; tentatively, D is TRBD2 (5 bases). This TCR derives from a man aged 50 to 60 with active COVID-19. DNA of the CDR3: TGTGCCAGCAGCTTGGCTATTCGGACCGACTACGTACAGTATTTT. It codes for CASSLAIRTDYVQYF.